The clone carrying this T cell receptor beta chain was seen only a few times. Measured with immunoSEQ multiplex PCR; TCRdb has only the in-frame clones, and not every one. The table records about 7,900 clones, over 60% of them present only once. The data were taken from a study of early stage breast cancer tumors. V dropped 6 bases and J dropped 4 bases, with 12 bases sitting between them. The CDR3 covers 14 residues. The germline gives CDR1 LNHDA, CDR2 SQIVND (reference sequence). The chain uses TRBV19 and TRBJ2-2, with a possible D match to TRBD1 (6 bases). Sequenced: breast tumor tissue. The receptor was derived from a person aged 70 to 85 with breast cancer. The CDR3 DNA sequence: TGTGCCAGTAGCCCGAACAGGGCCACCGGGGAGCTGTTTTTT. It translates to CASSPNRATGELFF.